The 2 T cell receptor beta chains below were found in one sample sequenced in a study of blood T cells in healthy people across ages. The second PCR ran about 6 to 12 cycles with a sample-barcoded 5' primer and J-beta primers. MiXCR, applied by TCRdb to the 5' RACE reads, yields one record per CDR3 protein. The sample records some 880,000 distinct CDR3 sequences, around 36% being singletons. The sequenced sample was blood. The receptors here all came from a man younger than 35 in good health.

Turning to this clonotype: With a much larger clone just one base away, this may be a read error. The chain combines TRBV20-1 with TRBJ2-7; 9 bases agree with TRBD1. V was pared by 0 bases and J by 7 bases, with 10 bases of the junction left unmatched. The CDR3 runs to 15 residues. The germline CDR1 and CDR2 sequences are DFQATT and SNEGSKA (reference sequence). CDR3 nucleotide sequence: TGCAGTGCTAGAGATTGGGACAGGGTACTCAATGAGCAGTACTTC. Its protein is CSARDWDRVLNEQYF.

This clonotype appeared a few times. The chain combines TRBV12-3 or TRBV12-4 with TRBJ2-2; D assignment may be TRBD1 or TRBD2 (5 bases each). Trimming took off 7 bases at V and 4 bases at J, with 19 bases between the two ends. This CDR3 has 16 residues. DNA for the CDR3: TGTGCCAGCACCCATGGGACCGGAGAGATCACCGGGGAGCTGTTTTTT. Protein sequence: CASTHGTGEITGELFF.